Below, 2 T cell receptor beta chains from the same sample are listed, as sequenced in a study of T cell responses to AZD1222 COVID-19 vaccine. Only in-frame clones appear in the TCRdb table, and some are missing; sequencing was by immunoSEQ multiplex PCR. The repertoire includes roughly 110,000 clones, around 92% of them detected once, and over 7% sits in the top ten. Sequenced material: peripheral blood, taken 28 days after the second AZD1222 dose. The source is an adult who received the AZD1222 COVID-19 vaccine.

This clone was observed once. The chain combines TRBV3-1 (or the pseudogene TRBV3-2) with TRBJ1-6; TRBD1 aligns across 7 bases. This CDR3 spans 16 amino acids. V gave up 4 bases and J gave up 9 bases; unmatched junction bases: 12. Germline loops: CDR1 LGHDT, CDR2 YNNKEL (reference sequence). The CDR3 bases are TGTGCCAGCAGCCCCCAGGGGGGGGTGGGGGCTTCACCCCTCCACTTT. Amino acids: CASSPQGGVGASPLHF.

V usage is TRBV11-3 and J usage is TRBJ1-4; D remains unclear. Trimming shortened V by 8 bases and J by 0 bases, and 25 bases separated the two germline ends. Germline V gene sequence: CDR1 SGHNT, CDR2 YENEEA. This CDR3 contains 19 residues. The CDR3 nucleotides are TGTGCCAGCTCCAATACGTATAGGGTTCGGACGGCAACTAATGAAAAACTGTTTTTT. Its protein is CASSNTYRVRTATNEKLFF. The whole variable domain, filled in from reference TRBV11-3 and TRBJ1-4, reads EAGVVQSPRYKIIEKKQPVAFWCNPISGHNTLYWYLQNLGQGPELLIRYENEEAVDDSQLPKDRFSAERLKGVDSTLKIQPAELGDSAVYLCASSNTYRVRTATNEKLFFGSGTQLSVL.